Listed below are T cell receptor beta chains from one sample, sequenced in a study of T cell changes during pregnancy in multiple sclerosis. Sequenced by immunoSEQ multiplex PCR; TCRdb stores in-frame clones only, minus some. Altogether some 60,000 clones are present, 90% being singletons, with the ten largest covering 2% to 2.5%. This material consisted of peripheral blood, taken in the first trimester of pregnancy. The receptors were sampled from a female donor in good health, enrolled as a control in a pregnancy study. The CDR3 runs from the conserved cysteine through the conserved F or W. Size tells how often a clone was seen (once, few, many) or the class of an expanded clone, and some rows leave it out.

V gene	J gene	clone size	CDR3 protein
TRBV2	TRBJ1-2	NA	CASRQGWGYGYTF
TRBV21-1	TRBJ1-1	NA	CASSKKIKDRGNTEAFF
TRBV2	TRBJ1-3	NA	CASSENPGGNTIYF
TRBV7-3	TRBJ1-6	few	CASSFQGDNSPLHF
TRBV5-6	TRBJ2-2	once	CASSIPDRGYTGELFF
TRBV27	TRBJ1-5	NA	CASSKYRDSNQPQHF
TRBV27	TRBJ2-7	NA	CASSPTVAASYEQYF
TRBV7-9	TRBJ1-1	NA	CASSFGGNTEAFF
TRBV9	TRBJ2-3	NA	CASSVASGGFLDTQYF
TRBV5-1	TRBJ2-7	NA	CASSRTTGSYEQYF
TRBV4-1	TRBJ1-1	NA	CASSQDQGGKDTEAFF
TRBV2	TRBJ2-2	NA	CASKGLAGGTGELFF
TRBV28	TRBJ1-2	NA	CASTIDRTGGGYGYTF
TRBV6-1	TRBJ2-7	NA	CASSESGGSSYEQYF
TRBV7-6	TRBJ2-2	NA	CASSLVSSRAVTGELFF
TRBV15	TRBJ2-4	NA	CATSRDEEGAKNIQYF
TRBV19	TRBJ2-3	NA	CASSPGQGVADTQYF
TRBV2	TRBJ2-5	NA	CAIHSTGLGAETQYF
TRBV9	TRBJ1-5	NA	CASSVEGENQPQHF
TRBV5-6	TRBJ1-6	NA	CASSLVGQLDPLHF
TRBV7-9	TRBJ2-1	NA	CASSFPTSGGAHEQFF
TRBV19	TRBJ2-7	once	CASSLDLLYEQYF
TRBV29-1	TRBJ2-5	NA	CSAPTGGETQYF
TRBV27	TRBJ2-1	NA	CASSFDPGGPREQFF
TRBV6-6	TRBJ2-1	NA	CASSSTSGYNEQFF
TRBV10-3	TRBJ2-1	NA	CAISESSSGGAEEQFF
TRBV10-1	TRBJ1-4	NA	CASSEAGIGEKLFF
TRBV2	TRBJ1-1	NA	CASSSRTGQNTEAFF
TRBV7-3	TRBJ2-3	NA	CASSLRLAGSTDTQYF
TRBV5-1	TRBJ2-1	NA	CASGTSGSYNEQFF
TRBV5-5	TRBJ2-7	NA	CASSLGQGQYYEQYF